This T cell receptor beta chain was profiled in a study of blood T cell repertoires in COVID-19. Background on the study: Acute-phase and convalescent COVID-19 samples originated in the United States, Italy and Spain.

The germline V gene encodes CDR1 MDHEN and CDR2 SYDVKM. CDR3 length: 14 amino acids. Trimming took 7 bases from V and 3 from J, leaving 13 bases between them. Original data processing: Estimation of nucleated cell counts relied on the amplification of reference gene primers. Some clones are missing from TCRdb's copy, which holds only in-frame ones; the method was immunoSEQ multiplex PCR. D and trimming were read from the DNA, whereas the V and J calls and clone size are those reported in that table. The sample records some 150,000 clones, over 65% being singletons. The chain carries TRBV28 and TRBJ1-5; D uncertain. The receptor was isolated from a woman aged 80 or older with active or convalescent COVID-19. The sample taken for sequencing was peripheral blood. CDR3 amino acids: CASKEQFNNQPQHF. In nucleotides, the CDR3 is TGTGCCAGCAAGGAACAGTTTAACAATCAGCCCCAGCATTTT.